These 2 T cell receptor beta chains were sequenced from one sample in a study of blood T cell repertoires in COVID-19. TCRdb's copy holds only in-frame clones and misses some; the assay was immunoSEQ multiplex PCR. The sample has fewer than 350,000 clones, around 85% seen once. Sequenced sample: PBMCs or T cells enriched from blood (not recorded which). These receptors originate from a young woman who had been exposed to COVID-19.

This chain joins TRBV15 and TRBJ1-2, with D perhaps TRBD1 (5 bases). V was cut by 5 bases and J by 3 bases, with 19 bases left in between. This CDR3 has 16 residues. Looked up from germline, CDR1 is LNHNV and CDR2 is YYDKDF (reference sequence). The CDR3 here is CATSSKLGGGDYGYTF. CDR3 DNA sequence: TGTGCCACCAGCTCAAAACTGGGCGGGGGGGACTATGGCTACACCTTC.

This clone has more than one count but fewer than ten. The rearrangement uses TRBV27 and TRBJ2-7, with D uncertain. Trimming removed 6 bases at V and 1 base at J, with 10 bases between. Germline CDR1 is MNHEY and CDR2 is SMNVEV (reference sequence). The CDR3 covers 13 residues. CDR3 nucleotide sequence: TGTGCCAGCAGCTCCACCGGGTCCTACGAGCAGTACTTC. Residues: CASSSTGSYEQYF.